The 29 T cell receptor delta chains listed next were all sequenced from one sample in a study of gammadelta T cells in human blood. TCRdb re-called clones from the RT-PCR reads using CATT. The table lists about 410 delta-chain clones, around 35% of them singletons. Source material: Vgamma9Vdelta2 gamma-delta T cells from cord blood. These receptors were taken from a newborn.

This clone was recorded a few times. The V gene is TRDV2, the J gene TRDJ2, with 11 bases identical to TRDD3. CDR3 length: 18 amino acids. CDR1 is GEAIGNYY, CDR2 EKD, per germline. V lost 3 bases to trimming and J lost 0 bases; unmatched junction nucleotides: 8. CDR3 residues: CACDPVLGDMALTAQLFF. DNA of the CDR3: TGTGCCTGTGACCCTGTACTGGGGGATATGGCTTTGACAGCACAACTCTTCTTT.

This clone has only a few counts. A clone one base away is much larger, so this may be a read error. The chain has TRDV2 and TRDJ3; TRDD3 agrees at 8 bases. TCRdb lists no J gene, so it was determined here by aligning the DNA to germline. The CDR3 extends over 20 amino acids. CDR1 and CDR2 (germline): GEAIGNYY, EKD. The V segment lost 3 bases and the J segment 0 bases; nucleotides outside the gene matches: 12. CDR3 DNA: TGTGCCTGTGACCCCCTACTGGGGGTGTTTAGCTCCTGGGACACCCGACAGATGTTTTTC. Protein sequence: CACDPLLGVFSSWDTRQMFF.

This clone was observed a few times. This may arise from a read error, as a much more abundant clone is one base away. V and J are TRDV2 and TRDJ1, with TRDD3 matching 11 bases. Germline CDR1 and CDR2: GEAIGNYY and EKD. The CDR3 sequence is 16 residues long. V dropped 2 bases and J dropped 0; count of bases not matched to a gene: 4. In nucleotides, the CDR3 is TGTGCCTGTGACATACTGGGGGATATGTACACCGATAAACTCATCTTT. It is translated as CACDILGDMYTDKLIF.

In its sample, this clone is hyperexpanded. This rearrangement joins TRDV1 to TRDJ1; 13 bases are a match to TRDD3. Germline V gene sequence: CDR1 TSWWSYY, CDR2 QGS. The CDR3 contains 17 residues. J lost 8 bases, V lost 4 bases, and 13 bases had no gene match. In nucleotides, the CDR3 is TGTGCTCTTGGGGTCCTCCTTCACTGGGGGATACGTAGGAAACTCATCTTT. It translates to CALGVLLHWGIRRKLIF.

This clone was picked up one time. This may be a read error: a much more frequent sequence differs by one nucleotide. The chain uses TRDV2 and TRDJ1; TRDD3 agrees at 9 bases. No J gene was available from TCRdb, and it was assigned here by a germline match of the DNA. V gave up 3 bases and J gave up 3 bases; unmatched junction bases: 19. This CDR3 spans 19 amino acids. CDR1 and CDR2 (germline): GEAIGNYY, EKD. The chain's CDR3 is CACDSALLGDPLYSDKLIF. The DNA for the CDR3 is TGTGCCTGTGACTCCGCTCTTCTGGGGGATCCGCTGTACTCCGATAAACTCATCTTT.

A word on this clone: With a far larger clone one base away, a read error is the likely cause. The rearrangement uses TRDV2 and TRDJ3, with 9 positions matching TRDD3. No J gene is reported in TCRdb; it was inferred here by comparing the DNA with germline. From germline, CDR1 is GEAIGNYY and CDR2 EKD. The V segment lost 0 bases and the J segment 0 bases; nucleotides outside the gene matches: 8. The CDR3 consists of 20 residues. CDR3 sequence reads: CACDTVAGGFSSWDTRQMFF. CDR3 in DNA: TGTGCCTGTGACACCGTCGCTGGGGGATTCAGCTCCTGGGACACCCGACAGATGTTTTTC.

This clone is large by share. The chain joins TRDV2 to TRDJ1; D possibly corresponds to TRDD3 (5 bases). From germline, CDR1 is GEAIGNYY and CDR2 EKD. The V end lost 4 bases, the J end lost 1 base, and 15 bases lay between the germline ends. The CDR3 contains 15 residues. In DNA, the CDR3 is TGTGCCTGTGATCGTAGGTGGGGTACCACCGATAAACTCATCTTT. Its translation is CACDRRWGTTDKLIF.

This clone is labeled large. The genes are TRDV2 and TRDJ3; 11 bases line up with TRDD3. After removal of 1 base from V and 0 bases from J, the junction contained 4 bases not matched to a gene. Germline V gene sequence: CDR1 GEAIGNYY, CDR2 EKD. CDR3 length: 19 residues. The CDR3 region is CACDTGGYGSSWDTRQMFF. The CDR3 nucleotides are TGTGCCTGTGACACTGGGGGATACGGCAGCTCCTGGGACACCCGACAGATGTTTTTC.

In its sample, this clone is large. The V call is TRDV2, the J call TRDJ3, with a tentative D call TRDD3 (5 bases). The CDR3 is 14 amino acids. CDR1 is GEAIGNYY and CDR2 is EKD in the germline V gene. Trimming stripped 0 bases from V and 9 bases from J, with 8 bases between. CDR3 DNA: TGTGCCTGTGACACCTGGGGCTTCACCCGACAGATGTTTTTC. Translating gives CACDTWGFTRQMFF.

In its sample, this clone ranks as large. The rearrangement uses TRDV2 and TRDJ3; TRDD3 aligns across 8 bases. CDR1 is GEAIGNYY and CDR2 is EKD in the germline V gene. J was trimmed by 0 bases and V by 3 bases; bases with no gene match: 9. This CDR3 spans 19 amino acids. The CDR3 loop reads CACDATGGPSSWDTRQMFF. The CDR3 nucleotides read TGTGCCTGTGACGCGACTGGGGGCCCTAGCTCCTGGGACACCCGACAGATGTTTTTC.

In this sample, this clone is large. This sequence joins TRDV2 and TRDJ2; 10 nucleotides align to TRDD3. The CDR3 is 15 amino acids. The germline gives CDR1 GEAIGNYY, CDR2 EKD. After removal of 2 bases from V and 3 bases from J, the junction contained 2 bases not matched to a gene. The CDR3 bases are TGTGCCTGTGACATACTGGGGGATGTGACAGCACAACTCTTCTTT. This translates into CACDILGDVTAQLFF.

J is TRDJ1 and V is TRDV2; perhaps TRDD3 as D (6 bases). The J gene, absent from TCRdb, was called here by matching the DNA to germline. The V gene's germline CDR1 is GEAIGNYY and CDR2 EKD. The CDR3 has 15 amino acids. The V end lost 0 bases, the J end lost 3 bases, and 13 bases lay between the germline ends. CDR3 coding DNA: TGTGCCTGTGACACCGCGGGGGGAGACGCCGATAAACTCATCTTT. This codes for CACDTAGGDADKLIF.

By sample share, this clone is large. The chain has TRDV2 and TRDJ1, with 9 bases matching TRDD3. The J gene comes from matching the DNA to germline here; TCRdb lacks it. Germline CDR1 is GEAIGNYY and CDR2 is EKD. V was clipped by 0 bases and J by 2 bases; unmatched bases: 12. This CDR3 is 18 amino acids long. In nucleotides, the CDR3 is TGTGCCTGTGACACCGCTGGGGGATTTGGCCGTAGGACCGATAAACTCATCTTT. It yields the protein CACDTAGGFGRRTDKLIF.

Of note for this clone: A much larger clone lies one base from this, so it may be a read error. V is TRDV2 and J is TRDJ3, with unresolved D. The germline V and J ends were trimmed by 3 bases and 1 base, with 21 bases remaining between them. The germline V gene encodes CDR1 GEAIGNYY and CDR2 EKD. The length of the CDR3 is 20 residues. The CDR3 coding sequence is TGTGCCTGTGACCAACCCCCTGGACTTACTACTTCCTGGGACACCCGACAGATGTTTTTC. Translation: CACDQPPGLTTSWDTRQMFF.

This clone was seen a single time. With only one base between it and a far larger clone, this is likely a read error. The chain uses TRDV2 and TRDJ1; D remains ambiguous. TCRdb leaves out the J gene; it was filled in here by matching the DNA to germline. The ends were cut back, 5 bases at V and 6 bases at J, with 21 bases in the middle. This CDR3 has 15 amino acids. Germline CDR1 and CDR2: GEAIGNYY and EKD. CDR3 nucleotides: TGTGCCTGTGCCACGTCGACTGCAGTTACCAATAAACTCATCTTT. Translation: CACATSTAVTNKLIF.

By sample fraction, this clone is large. This chain joins TRDV2 and TRDJ1, with D possibly matching TRDD3 (6 bases). Trimming removed 0 bases from V and 2 bases from J, with 6 bases in between. CDR3 length: 13 amino acids. Germline V gene sequence: CDR1 GEAIGNYY, CDR2 EKD. CDR3 coding DNA: TGTGCCTGTGACACCTGGGGGACCGATAAACTCATCTTT. Translating gives CACDTWGTDKLIF.

This clone was seen a single time. Being one base from a much bigger clone, this may be a read error. The chain has TRDV2 and TRDJ3; TRDD3 matches 11 bases. No J gene is reported in TCRdb; it was inferred here by comparing the DNA with germline. Germline CDR1 GEAIGNYY, CDR2 EKD. This CDR3 is built from 19 residues. Unmatched junction bases numbered 9, after V lost 6 bases and J lost 0 bases. CDR3 sequence: CACNDWGIIASWDTRQMFF. CDR3 DNA: TGTGCCTGTAACGACTGGGGGATAATCGCCTCCTGGGACACCCGACAGATGTTTTTC.

In the case of this clone: Being one base from a much bigger clone, this may be a read error. The chain links TRDV2 to TRDJ1; the D is unclear. TCRdb leaves out the J gene; it was filled in here by matching the DNA to germline. Germline assignment: CDR1 GEAIGNYY and CDR2 EKD. Trimming left V 0 bases short and J 4 bases short, with 11 bases between. This CDR3 contains 14 residues. In DNA form, the CDR3 reads TGTGCCTGTGACACCTCCGGGTCGAGCGATAAACTCATCTTT. Amino acids: CACDTSGSSDKLIF.

This clone counts as hyperexpanded. The chain has TRDV2 and TRDJ3; 8 bases line up with TRDD3. CDR3 length equals 17 residues. V gave up 0 bases and J gave up 0 bases; unmatched junction bases: 0. Germline loops: CDR1 GEAIGNYY, CDR2 EKD. CDR3 sequence: CACDTGGYSWDTRQMFF. The CDR3 region has the DNA TGTGCCTGTGACACCGGGGGATACTCCTGGGACACCCGACAGATGTTTTTC.

In regard to this clone: A read error may be the cause here, since a much bigger clone is one base away. V gene TRDV2 combines with J gene TRDJ3, with 7 nucleotides matching TRDD3. Assignment of the J gene here rests on matching the DNA to germline, because TCRdb gives none. The CDR3 spans 18 residues. The V gene's germline CDR1 is GEAIGNYY and CDR2 EKD. The V segment lost 2 bases and the J segment 1 base; nucleotides outside the gene matches: 7. The CDR3 sequence: CACDILGYPSWDTRQMFF. The CDR3 DNA reads as TGTGCCTGTGACATACTGGGGTATCCTTCCTGGGACACCCGACAGATGTTTTTC.

Note on this clone: A much larger clone lies a single base off, so this may be a read error. The same CDR3 also results from other DNA sequences found in this sample. This chain joins TRDV2 and TRDJ2, with 10 positions matching TRDD3. The J gene is not listed in TCRdb, so it was assigned here from a DNA match to germline. Germline V gene data show CDR1 as GEAIGNYY and CDR2 as EKD. The CDR3 runs to 15 residues. V lost 0 bases and J lost 8; bases outside the gene matches: 5. CDR3 bases: TGTGCCTGTGACACCCTGGGGGATAGGGCTGCACAACTCTTCTTT. Translation gives CACDTLGDRAAQLFF.

This clone was observed a handful of times. This sequence is one base from a far larger clone and is likely a read error. Other nucleotide sequences in the sample specify the same CDR3. V gene TRDV2 combines with J gene TRDJ2; D ambiguous. Trimming shortened V by 6 bases and J by 4 bases, and 17 bases separated the two germline ends. Germline-derived CDR1 and CDR2 are GEAIGNYY and EKD. This CDR3 is 15 amino acids long. CDR3 sequence reads: CACRRRDPPTAQLFF. CDR3 nucleotide sequence: TGTGCCTGTAGGCGCAGGGACCCGCCGACAGCACAACTCTTCTTT.

This clone was detected a few times. The chain recombines TRDV2 with TRDJ2; perhaps D is TRDD2 or TRDD3 (5 bases each). As TCRdb names no J gene, one was assigned here on the basis of a DNA match to germline. V lost 5 bases and J lost 4, with 28 bases in between. The CDR3 extends over 19 amino acids. Germline V gives CDR1 GEAIGNYY, CDR2 EKD. This CDR3 reads CACVRAYYTDKGGTAQLFF. The DNA for the CDR3 is TGTGCCTGTGTAAGGGCCTACTATACGGATAAAGGGGGGACAGCACAACTCTTCTTT.

The genes are TRDV2 and TRDJ1, with 7 positions matching TRDD3. Since TCRdb gives no J gene, matching the DNA to germline was used here to assign it. The CDR3 runs to 19 residues. V trimming: 0 bases; J trimming: 0 bases; junction bases outside the gene matches: 15. The germline V gene encodes CDR1 GEAIGNYY and CDR2 EKD. CDR3 coding DNA: TGTGCCTGTGACACCGAGCGGGGGGATTGCCCTCGTTACACCGATAAACTCATCTTT. Amino acid sequence: CACDTERGDCPRYTDKLIF.

This clone was detected only once. It is likely a read error: a sequence one base away is far more abundant. The V and J genes are TRDV2 and TRDJ3; 8 bases map to TRDD3. The J gene is not listed in TCRdb, so it was assigned here from a DNA match to germline. The germline V gene has CDR1 GEAIGNYY and CDR2 EKD. V gave up 0 bases and J gave up 2 bases; unmatched junction bases: 5. The CDR3 loop spans 18 amino acids. The CDR3 protein is CACDTVWGSPWDTRQMFF. In DNA form, the CDR3 reads TGTGCCTGTGACACCGTCTGGGGGAGCCCCTGGGACACCCGACAGATGTTTTTC.

As regards this clone: This is likely an artifact of a read error, given a far larger clone one base away. This chain uses TRDV2 with TRDJ1; no definite D call. The J gene, left out of TCRdb, was set here by checking the DNA against germline. V shed 3 bases and J shed 0 bases, with 16 bases lying between them. The CDR3 sequence is 16 residues long. Germline CDR1 reads GEAIGNYY; CDR2 reads EKD. CDR3 coding DNA: TGTGCCTGTGACCCCGGGCTCCGCCCGTACACCGATAAACTCATCTTT. This codes for CACDPGLRPYTDKLIF.

A word on this clone: It may be a read error: a sequence one base away is much more abundant. The chain joins TRDV2 to TRDJ2; TRDD3 agrees at 10 bases. The J gene, absent from TCRdb, was called here by matching the DNA to germline. V dropped 3 bases and J dropped 0; count of bases not matched to a gene: 9. CDR3 length equals 18 residues. The germline V gene encodes CDR1 GEAIGNYY and CDR2 EKD. CDR3 in amino acids: CACDPVRGDTALTAQLFF. DNA for the CDR3: TGTGCCTGTGACCCTGTACGGGGGGATACGGCTTTGACAGCACAACTCTTCTTT.

Comments on this clone: A much larger clone lies a single base off, so this may be a read error. The V call is TRDV2, the J call TRDJ2; 9 nucleotides line up with TRDD3. TCRdb lists no J gene, so it was determined here by aligning the DNA to germline. Looked up from germline, CDR1 is GEAIGNYY and CDR2 is EKD. This CDR3 region has 14 residues. The V gene end was trimmed by 2 bases and the J gene end by 4 bases; junction bases not matched to a gene: 1. The DNA of the CDR3 is TGTGCCTGTGACAAACTGGGGGAGACAGCACAACTCTTCTTT. Protein: CACDKLGETAQLFF.

Points on this clone: Since a far larger clone is one base different, this is likely a read error. This chain links TRDV2 with TRDJ3; 7 bases are shared with TRDD3. The CDR3 extends over 19 amino acids. J gave up 0 bases and V 5 bases, and 12 bases lay outside the gene matches. CDR1 and CDR2 from the germline V gene are GEAIGNYY and EKD. CDR3 DNA: TGTGCCTGTGCCATCCCTGGGGGCCCTAGCTCCTGGGACACCCGACAGATGTTTTTC. It yields the protein CACAIPGGPSSWDTRQMFF.